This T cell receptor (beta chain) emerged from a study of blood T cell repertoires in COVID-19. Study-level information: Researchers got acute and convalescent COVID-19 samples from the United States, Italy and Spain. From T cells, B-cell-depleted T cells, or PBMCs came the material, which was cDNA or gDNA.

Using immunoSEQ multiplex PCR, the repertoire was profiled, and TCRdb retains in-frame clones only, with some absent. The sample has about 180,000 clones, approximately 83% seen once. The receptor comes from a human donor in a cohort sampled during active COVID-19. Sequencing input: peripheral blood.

CDR3 nucleotide sequence: TGTGCCAGCAGCCAAGATGGAGGACTCTCCTACGAGCAGTACTTC. Its protein product is CASSQDGGLSYEQYF. This chain connects TRBV3-1 (or the pseudogene TRBV3-2) to TRBJ2-7; a weak D match, TRBD2 (5 bases). The CDR3 consists of 15 residues. The V gene's germline CDR1 is LGHDT and CDR2 YNNKEL (reference sequence). Trimming removed 0 bases from V and 0 bases from J, with 9 bases in between.